The 12 T cell receptor beta chains presented below share a single source sample, sequenced in a study of early T cells in non-severe SARS-CoV-2 infection. TCRdb itself ran the 5' RACE reads through MiXCR, one entry per CDR3 protein. The table includes approximately 28,000 distinct CDR3 sequences, 4% to 5% detected once. The specimen was whole blood. The source is an adult who was a healthcare worker with PCR-confirmed SARS-CoV-2 infection or an uninfected control (not recorded which).

This clonotype was observed many times. The chain couples TRBV9 to TRBJ1-1; D gene ambiguous. This CDR3 spans 14 amino acids. Germline assignment: CDR1 SGDLS and CDR2 YYNGEE. V was shortened by 1 base and J by 5 bases, with 12 bases between the two germline ends. The CDR3 DNA reads TGTGCCAGCAGCGTAACGGCCCTGTGGACTGAAGCTTTCTTT. Protein sequence: CASSVTALWTEAFF.

The V call is TRBV29-1, the J call TRBJ1-5; 11 positions match TRBD1. The ends lost 6 bases at V and 6 bases at J; junction bases unmatched: 4. CDR3 length equals 13 residues. Germline CDR1 is SQVTM and CDR2 is ANQGSEA. The CDR3 nucleotides read TGCAGCGTCGGGACAGGGGGGAGTCAGCCCCAGCATTTT. It yields the protein CSVGTGGSQPQHF.

This clonotype was seen at least ten times. The chain has TRBV20-1 and TRBJ2-1, with D possibly called TRBD1 or TRBD2 (7 bases each). Germline V gives CDR1 DFQATT, CDR2 SNEGSKA (reference sequence). The CDR3 spans 16 residues. The V gene lost 1 base and the J gene lost 4 bases, with 17 bases spanning the gap. CDR3 protein: CSARVAGGANYNEQFF. The CDR3, as DNA: TGCAGTGCTAGAGTGGCAGGGGGGGCTAATTACAATGAGCAGTTCTTC.

In the case of this clonotype: This may be a read error: a much more frequent sequence differs by one nucleotide. V is TRBV10-3 and J is TRBJ2-4, with TRBD1 as a possible D gene (6 bases). Germline V gene sequence: CDR1 ENHRY, CDR2 SYGVKD. The CDR3 length is 15 residues. The CDR3 DNA reads as TGTGCCATCAGTGAAGAGGGGGACGCCAAAAACATTCTGTACTTC. Translation: CAISEEGDAKNILYF.

This clonotype was counted at least ten times. V is TRBV2 and J is TRBJ2-5; D ambiguous. The CDR3 spans 13 residues. Germline CDR1 SNHLY, CDR2 FYNNEI. Trimming pared 3 bases from V and 5 bases from J, leaving 10 bases between. The CDR3 sequence: CASSDWLQETQYF. CDR3 coding DNA: TGTGCCAGCAGTGATTGGCTTCAGGAGACCCAGTACTTC.

The sample holds many counts of this clonotype. The gene calls are TRBV29-1 and TRBJ1-1; possible D gene TRBD1, 6 bases. Germline V lookup: CDR1 SQVTM, CDR2 ANQGSEA. V lost 6 bases and J lost 1, with 9 bases in between. The length of the CDR3 is 12 residues. The CDR3 is CSVGHANTEAFF. The CDR3 DNA reads as TGCAGCGTGGGACACGCGAACACTGAAGCTTTCTTT.

The chain combines TRBV20-1 with TRBJ2-6; tentatively, D is TRBD1 (5 bases). CDR1 and CDR2 from the germline V gene are DFQATT and SNEGSKA (reference sequence). The CDR3 has 14 amino acids. V was pared by 6 bases and J by 0 bases, with 9 bases between. The CDR3 DNA reads as TGCAGTGCAAAAGACAGCTCTGGGGCCAACGTCCTGACTTTC. Amino acids: CSAKDSSGANVLTF.

This clonotype is classed as medium-sized. The V gene is TRBV18, the J gene TRBJ1-2; D is unresolved. Germline values: CDR1 KGHSH, CDR2 LQKENI. This CDR3 region has 13 residues. Trimming removed 6 bases from V and 3 bases from J, with 11 bases in between. The CDR3 DNA is TGTGCCAGCTCCATAGGTCAGGACTATGGCTACACCTTC. Its translation: CASSIGQDYGYTF.

In this sample, this clonotype turned up many times. The chain carries TRBV4-2 and TRBJ1-2; D gene ambiguous. CDR3 length equals 16 residues. With 0 bases removed from V and 4 bases from J, the gap between germline ends came to 15 bases. CDR1 is LGHNA, CDR2 YNFKEQ, per germline. The CDR3 DNA reads TGTGCCAGCAGCCAAGATAGCACAGCGAACTTCTATGGCTACACCTTC. Encoded protein: CASSQDSTANFYGYTF.

This clonotype was picked up many times. V is TRBV12-3 or TRBV12-4 and J is TRBJ2-1, with 8 bases aligning to TRBD1. V lost 6 bases to trimming and J lost 6 bases; unmatched junction nucleotides: 13. The CDR3 length is 16 residues. The CDR3 protein is CASSPGGTGFSNEQFF. CDR3 coding DNA: TGTGCCAGCAGCCCAGGAGGGACAGGCTTCTCCAATGAGCAGTTCTTC.

This clonotype occurred a few times. This could be a read error, since a much larger clone is one nucleotide away. The genes are TRBV14 and TRBJ2-3; D is ambiguous. The CDR3 totals 11 residues. CDR1 is SGHDN, CDR2 FVKESK, per germline. The V end was cut by 3 bases, the J end by 2 bases, with 0 bases between. The CDR3 protein is CASSHTDTQYF. CDR3 nucleotide sequence: TGTGCCAGCAGCCACACAGATACGCAGTATTTT.

This clonotype was observed a handful of times. The rearrangement uses TRBV6-1 and TRBJ1-3, with D perhaps matching TRBD1 (6 bases). V lost 8 bases and J 1 base, leaving 9 bases between the germline ends. CDR3 length: 13 residues. Per germline, CDR1 MNHNS and CDR2 SASEGT. The CDR3 region is CASLGTSGNTIYF. CDR3 in DNA: TGTGCCAGCCTTGGGACATCTGGAAACACCATATATTTT.